These 9 T cell receptor beta chains originate from one sample sequenced in a study of blood T cell repertoires in COVID-19. Method: immunoSEQ multiplex PCR; TCRdb's copy keeps in-frame clones and lacks some. The data show around 71,000 clones, around 76% seen once. The specimen sequenced was peripheral blood. Receptors were obtained from a woman at least 80 years old with active or convalescent COVID-19.

The chain recombines TRBV6-5 with TRBJ1-2; D is unclear. Germline V gene lookup returns CDR1 MNHEY and CDR2 SVGAGI. CDR3 length: 14 residues. The DNA of the CDR3 is TGTCCCCTCAGCAAGGAGGCCGGAGCCGGTGGCTACACCTTC. Its translation: CPLSKEAGAGGYTF.

The CDR3 bases are TGCGCCAGCAGCCAGGACCAGGGGTCAGCCTCCTACGAGCAGTACTTC. Its protein is CASSQDQGSASYEQYF. V is TRBV4-3 and J is TRBJ2-7; possibly TRBD1 for D (6 bases). The CDR3 loop spans 16 amino acids. Germline V gene sequence: CDR1 LGHNA, CDR2 YSLEER. V lost 3 bases, J lost 0 bases, and 15 bases lay in between.

This clone was observed a handful of times. The gene calls are TRBV7-9 and TRBJ1-3; 7 nucleotides agree with TRBD1. Germline V gives CDR1 SEHNR, CDR2 FQNEAQ (reference sequence). CDR3 length equals 16 residues. V was clipped by 6 bases and J by 0 bases; unmatched bases: 8. The CDR3 loop is CASRPQTGFSGNTIYF. CDR3 in DNA: TGTGCCAGCAGGCCCCAGACAGGGTTCTCTGGAAACACCATATATTTT.

The chain joins TRBV5-1 to TRBJ1-2, with D possibly matching TRBD1 (5 bases). Trimming left V 2 bases short and J 4 bases short, with 15 bases between. The CDR3 runs 15 residues. Germline V gives CDR1 SGHRS, CDR2 YFSETQ. The chain's CDR3 is CASSFQGTSRYGYTF. DNA of the CDR3: TGCGCCAGCAGCTTCCAGGGTACCTCTCGCTATGGCTACACCTTC.

The chain recombines TRBV4-3 with TRBJ2-2; D possibly corresponds to TRBD2 (6 bases). Germline CDR1 reads LGHNA; CDR2 reads YSLEER. The CDR3 consists of 17 residues. Trimming took 0 bases from V and 6 from J, leaving 17 bases between them. The CDR3 nucleotides read TGCGCCAGCAGCCAAGATTTCCCCGCGGGGCGACCCGGGGAGCTGTTTTTT. Its translation: CASSQDFPAGRPGELFF.

This clone came up a few times. The chain employs TRBV7-9 and TRBJ2-4; 12 positions agree with TRBD1. This CDR3 spans 14 amino acids. The V and J ends lost 6 bases and 7 bases, in that order; junction bases with no gene match: 4. CDR1 is SEHNR, CDR2 FQNEAQ, per germline (reference sequence). In DNA, the CDR3 is TGTGCCAGCAGGCCGGGACAGGGGGCGAACATTCAGTACTTC. Amino acids: CASRPGQGANIQYF.

This clone was found once. The chain uses TRBV7-9 and TRBJ1-2, with D unresolved. Trimming cost V 4 bases and J 6 bases, with 12 bases left between them. Germline lookup yields CDR1 SEHNR and CDR2 FQNEAQ (reference sequence). The CDR3 runs to 13 residues. In nucleotides, the CDR3 is TGTGCCAGCAGCTCCCCGAATCGAGATGGCTACACCTTC. The encoded protein is CASSSPNRDGYTF.

In its sample, this clone was seen a few times. The V call is TRBV11-2, the J call TRBJ2-7; TRBD2 aligns across 13 bases. This CDR3 region has 19 residues. The trim removed 4 bases at V and 0 bases at J, leaving 12 bases unmatched. Germline V CDR1 and CDR2: SGHAT, FQNNGV. CDR3 bases: TGTGCCAGCAGCTCATGGGGCCTGACTAGCGGGGGGATCTCCTACGAGCAGTACTTC. It yields the protein CASSSWGLTSGGISYEQYF.

The chain combines TRBV5-1 with TRBJ2-6, with 7 bases aligning to TRBD2. Germline CDR1 reads SGHRS; CDR2 reads YFSETQ. The CDR3 totals 17 residues. With 0 bases clipped from V and 2 bases from J, the junction kept 5 bases outside the gene matches. The DNA for the CDR3 is TGCGCCAGCAGCTTGGTCCCCGGGAGGACTGGGGCCAACGTCCTGACTTTC. This codes for CASSLVPGRTGANVLTF.